Each of the 17 T cell receptor beta chains below was sequenced from the same sample in a study of blood T cells in healthy people across ages. A J-beta primer mix and a sample-barcoded 5' primer were used in a second PCR of about 7 to 12 cycles. TCRdb used MiXCR to reprocess the 5' RACE reads, holding one entry per CDR3 protein. The profile shows approximately 850,000 distinct CDR3 sequences, roughly 44% of them singletons. Sequences were obtained from blood. The receptor set was obtained from a man between 60 and 75 years old in good health.

This clonotype was detected a few times. The rearrangement links TRBV28 to TRBJ2-1; D possibly corresponds to TRBD2 (6 bases). CDR1 is MDHEN and CDR2 is SYDVKM in the germline V gene. This CDR3 contains 15 residues. V was shortened by 6 bases and J by 1 base, with 13 bases between the two germline ends. The CDR3 nucleotides are TGTGCCAGCAGGAAGTCGGCGGGGTCCTACAATGAGCAGTTCTTC. It yields the protein CASRKSAGSYNEQFF.

The chain uses TRBV9 and TRBJ2-3, with 10 positions matching TRBD2. Germline lookup yields CDR1 SGDLS and CDR2 YYNGEE. Trimming took 1 base from V and 7 from J; bases not matched to a gene: 9. This CDR3 has 16 amino acids. The CDR3 nucleotides are TGTGCCAGCAGCGTAAGTCCTAGCGGGGGAGAGAATACGCAGTATTTT. It translates to CASSVSPSGGENTQYF.

The count of this clonotype is one. This chain uses TRBV2 with TRBJ2-3; D unresolved. Trimming cost V 9 bases and J 6 bases, with 19 bases left between them. Germline values: CDR1 SNHLY, CDR2 FYNNEI. The CDR3 has 14 residues. CDR3 sequence (DNA): TGTGCCAGTCAGTTCCCAATCGCCGTGGATACGCAGTATTTT. Translating it yields CASQFPIAVDTQYF.

The chain has TRBV2 and TRBJ1-5; D gene ambiguous. Trimming removed 8 bases at V and 2 bases at J, with 7 bases between. Germline CDR1 SNHLY, CDR2 FYNNEI. This CDR3 spans 12 amino acids. The CDR3 loop is CASRSGNQPQHF. CDR3 DNA: TGTGCCAGCCGCAGTGGCAATCAGCCCCAGCATTTT.

The chain recombines TRBV6-2 or TRBV6-3 with TRBJ2-4; D may correspond to TRBD1 or TRBD2 (6 bases each). Germline CDR1 MNHEY, CDR2 SVGEGT. The CDR3 has 12 residues. V lost 4 bases and J lost 13, with 14 bases in between. Here the CDR3 DNA reads TGTGCCAGCAGTTCCGGGGGCTGGGAGCAGTACTTC. Its translation: CASSSGGWEQYF.

This clonotype was recorded only once. At one of its ends the junction is not consistent with the germline gene, which may arise from a read error. This chain joins TRBV4-2 and TRBJ2-7, with 14 positions matching TRBD2. The CDR3 is made up of 17 amino acids. Germline CDR1 LGHNA, CDR2 YNFKEQ. The CDR3 nucleotides read TGTGCCAGCAGCCAAGGACTAGCGGGGGGGCCCTCCTACGGGCAGTACTTC. This gives the protein CASSQGLAGGPSYGQYF.

Only a few counts were recorded for this clonotype. V gene TRBV5-1 combines with J gene TRBJ1-5, with 8 bases aligning to TRBD1. Germline lookup yields CDR1 SGHRS and CDR2 YFSETQ. The CDR3 runs 14 residues. With 4 bases clipped from V and 7 bases from J, the junction kept 7 bases outside the gene matches. As DNA, the CDR3 is TGCGCCAGCAGCCCGGGACAGGTGGGACAGCCCCAGCATTTT. Amino acids: CASSPGQVGQPQHF.

This chain uses TRBV20-1 with TRBJ1-5, with unresolved D. Germline V lookup: CDR1 DFQATT, CDR2 SNEGSKA (reference sequence). The CDR3 consists of 12 residues. The V gene lost 1 base and the J gene lost 5 bases, with 6 bases spanning the gap. CDR3 DNA sequence: TGCAGTGCTAGAGCTCCGGATCAGCCCCAGCATTTT. Translated, it gives CSARAPDQPQHF.

This clonotype was seen only a few times. The V call is TRBV4-3, the J call TRBJ1-6; D is unclear. The V end lost 0 bases, the J end lost 5 bases, and 11 bases lay between the germline ends. The CDR3 covers 16 residues. CDR1 LGHNA and CDR2 YSLEER come from the germline V gene. For the CDR3, the DNA is TGCGCCAGCAGCCAAGATGCGGTATGGGATAATTCACCCCTCCACTTT. Translation: CASSQDAVWDNSPLHF.

This clonotype was picked up a small number of times. The V gene is TRBV2, the J gene TRBJ2-1; TRBD2 matches at 8 bases. The CDR3 is made up of 13 amino acids. Trimming removed 5 bases from V and 9 bases from J; junction bases left unmatched: 6. Germline V lookup: CDR1 SNHLY, CDR2 FYNNEI. The CDR3 region has the DNA TGTGCCAGCAGTATTGTCCGGGAGGGTGAGCAGTTCTTC. Translated, it gives CASSIVREGEQFF. Combining the CDR3 with reference TRBV2 and TRBJ2-1 gives the whole variable domain EPEVTQTPSHQVTQMGQEVILRCVPISNHLYFYWYRQILGQKVEFLVSFYNNEISEKSEIFDDQFSVERPDGSNFTLKIRSTKLEDSAMYFCASSIVREGEQFFGPGTRLTVL.

J is TRBJ1-1 and V is TRBV2, with D possibly being TRBD1 (5 bases). With 6 bases removed from V and 4 bases from J, the gap between germline ends came to 15 bases. The CDR3 contains 14 residues. Per the germline V gene, CDR1 is SNHLY and CDR2 is FYNNEI. The CDR3 loop is CASRRGPTVTEAFF. The CDR3 region has the DNA TGTGCCAGCAGGAGGGGACCCACGGTCACTGAAGCTTTCTTT.

A few counts support this clonotype. The chain uses TRBV4-3 and TRBJ2-4; D tentatively reads TRBD1 or TRBD2 (5 bases each). Germline V gives CDR1 LGHNA, CDR2 YSLEER. This CDR3 region has 19 residues. V shed 1 base and J shed 5 bases, with 24 bases lying between them. The CDR3 DNA is TGCGCCAGCAGCCAAGTAGTCGCAGGGACGCTTGGCCCCCAAAACATTCAGTACTTC. Its protein is CASSQVVAGTLGPQNIQYF.

J is TRBJ1-2 and V is TRBV28; D not resolved. The V gene's germline CDR1 is MDHEN and CDR2 SYDVKM. V gave up 6 bases and J gave up 8 bases, with 16 bases separating them. The CDR3 spans 13 residues. The CDR3 nucleotides read TGTGCCAGCAGGGGAGGTTTAAGTTTGGGCTACACCTTC. The encoded protein is CASRGGLSLGYTF.

The J gene is TRBJ2-1, the V gene TRBV11-2, with D unclear. CDR3 size: 13 residues. The germline V gene encodes CDR1 SGHAT and CDR2 FQNNGV. The V gene lost 1 base and the J gene lost 9 bases, with 10 bases spanning the gap. Here the CDR3 DNA reads TGTGCCAGCAGCTTAGCTGGGAAGCCTGAGCAGTTCTTC. Translated: CASSLAGKPEQFF. Variable domain in full (rest from reference TRBV11-2 and TRBJ2-1): EAGVAQSPRYKIIEKRQSVAFWCNPISGHATLYWYQQILGQGPKLLIQFQNNGVVDDSQLPKDRFSAERLKGVDSTLKIQPAKLEDSAVYLCASSLAGKPEQFFGPGTRLTVL.

The chain has TRBV6-5 and TRBJ1-2; D is perhaps TRBD1 (5 bases). The CDR3 runs 15 residues. V gave up 2 bases and J gave up 1 base, with 11 bases separating them. Germline CDR1 reads MNHEY; CDR2 reads SVGAGI. The CDR3 nucleotides are TGTGCCAGCAGTTACGACGGGACGTTTAACTATGGCTACACCTTC. It yields the protein CASSYDGTFNYGYTF.

Points on this clonotype: This likely comes from a read error, as the CDR3 has no conserved phenylalanine or tryptophan at its end. The chain has TRBV25-1 and TRBJ2-7; tentatively, D is TRBD1 (6 bases). In germline, CDR1 is MGHDK, CDR2 SYGVNS. V dropped 4 bases and J dropped 2 bases, with 9 bases sitting between them. CDR3 length equals 13 residues. The CDR3 sequence is CASSGWTAYEQYI. The CDR3 DNA sequence: TGTGCCAGCAGTGGATGGACAGCCTACGAGCAGTACATC.

The chain couples TRBV7-8 to TRBJ1-5; the D gene is possibly TRBD1 (5 bases). With 0 bases removed from V and 2 bases from J, the gap between germline ends came to 14 bases. There are 17 residues in the CDR3. The germline V gene encodes CDR1 SGHVS and CDR2 FQNEAQ. The CDR3 here is CASSLALGTYRNQPQHF. The CDR3 DNA follows: TGTGCCAGCAGCTTAGCTTTGGGGACTTATCGCAATCAGCCCCAGCATTTT. Drawing the rest from reference TRBV7-8 and TRBJ1-5, the complete variable domain is GAGVSQSPRYKVAKRGQDVALRCDPISGHVSLFWYQQALGQGPEFLTYFQNEAQLDKSGLPSDRFFAERPEGSVSTLKIQRTQQEDSAVYLCASSLALGTYRNQPQHFGDGTRLSIL.